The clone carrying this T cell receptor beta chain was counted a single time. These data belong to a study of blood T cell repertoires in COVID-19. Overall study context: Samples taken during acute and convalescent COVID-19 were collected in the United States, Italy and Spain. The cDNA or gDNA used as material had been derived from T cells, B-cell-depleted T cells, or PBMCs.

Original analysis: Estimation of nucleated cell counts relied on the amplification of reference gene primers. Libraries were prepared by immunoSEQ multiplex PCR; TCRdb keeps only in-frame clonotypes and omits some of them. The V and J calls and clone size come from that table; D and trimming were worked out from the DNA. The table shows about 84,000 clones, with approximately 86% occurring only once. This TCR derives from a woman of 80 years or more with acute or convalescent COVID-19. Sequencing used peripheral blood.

Here the CDR3 reads CASSYRQGRAYEQYF. CDR3 sequence (DNA): TGTGCCAGCAGCTACCGACAGGGACGGGCCTACGAGCAGTACTTC. The chain has TRBV11-3 and TRBJ2-7, with 7 bases fitting TRBD1. V lost 4 bases and J lost 2; bases outside the gene matches: 8. The germline V gene has CDR1 SGHNT and CDR2 YENEEA. There are 15 residues in the CDR3.